Listed below are T cell receptor beta chains from one sample, sequenced in a study of cytomegalovirus exposure and HLA in healthy donors. Sequencing used immunoSEQ multiplex PCR; TCRdb keeps in-frame clones, though not all of them. Here the sample table reports some 110,000 clones. Sequenced: PBMCs. These receptors were taken from a man younger than 30 in good health and CMV-seronegative. CDR3s include the opening cysteine and the closing phenylalanine or tryptophan. Each record gives: J gene, D gene, V gene, CDR3 protein, CDR3 DNA. The D gene is left open where the match is weak.

>TRBJ1-4|.|TRBV7-9
CASSLGGFGKLFF
TGTGCCAGCAGCTTAGGAGGGTTTGGAAAACTGTTTTTT
>TRBJ2-1|TRBD2|TRBV5-1
CASSSIAGGFDEQFF
TGCGCCAGCAGTTCGATTGCGGGGGGGTTCGATGAGCAGTTCTTC
>TRBJ1-5|.|TRBV15
CATSIPPGGADNQPQHF
TGTGCCACCAGCATCCCCCCCGGGGGGGCTGACAATCAGCCCCAGCATTTT
>TRBJ2-1|.|TRBV4-2
CASSQDIVGDEQFF
TGTGCCAGCAGCCAAGATATCGTCGGGGATGAGCAGTTCTTC
>TRBJ1-5|TRBD1|TRBV6-1
CASEQGGNQPQHF
TGTGCCAGTGAACAGGGGGGAAATCAGCCCCAGCATTTT
>TRBJ1-5|.|TRBV23-1
CASSQDVYGGGYSNQPQHF
TGCGCCAGCAGTCAAGATGTTTATGGCGGCGGCTATAGCAATCAGCCCCAGCATTTT
>TRBJ2-7|.|TRBV4-1
CASSRSGGAGIYEQYF
TGCGCCAGCAGCCGGTCCGGCGGGGCGGGGATCTACGAGCAGTACTTC
>TRBJ2-7|.|TRBV7-9
CASSLALGRVGGEQYF
TGTGCCAGCAGCTTAGCGTTGGGTCGGGTAGGTGGCGAGCAGTACTTC
>TRBJ2-2|.|TRBV30
CAGLPRLAKNTGELFF
TGTGCCGGTCTTCCGCGGCTAGCAAAGAACACCGGGGAGCTGTTTTTT
>TRBJ1-4|.|TRBV7-9
CASSLREVHEKLFF
TGTGCCAGCAGCTTGAGGGAAGTCCATGAAAAACTGTTTTTT
>TRBJ1-1|TRBD1|TRBV27
CASSLGTGNTEAFF
TGTGCCAGCAGCTTAGGGACAGGGAACACTGAAGCTTTCTTT
>TRBJ1-2|TRBD1|TRBV19
CASNDRAGYTF
TGTGCCAGCAACGACAGGGCCGGCTACACCTTC
>TRBJ2-7|.|TRBV5-1
CASSSSGQEGIKYF
TGCGCCAGCAGCTCTTCGGGCCAAGAGGGAATTAAGTACTTC
>TRBJ2-5|TRBD1|TRBV28
CASSLWTGESETQYF
TGTGCCAGCAGTTTATGGACAGGGGAATCAGAGACCCAGTACTTC
>TRBJ1-5|TRBD1|TRBV13
CASSLRTGGNQPQHF
TGTGCCAGCAGCTTGAGGACAGGGGGCAATCAGCCCCAGCATTTT
>TRBJ1-2|TRBD1|TRBV7-9
CASGFGQGPGGYTF
TGTGCCAGCGGATTTGGACAGGGGCCAGGCGGCTACACCTTC
>TRBJ2-7|TRBD1|TRBV4-2
CASSHGDSGSYEQYF
TGTGCCAGCAGCCACGGGGACAGTGGGTCCTACGAGCAGTACTTC
>TRBJ2-1|.|TRBV5-1
CASSRASLALTPGDNEQFF
TGCGCCAGCAGCCGGGCCTCCCTAGCTTTAACCCCCGGGGACAATGAGCAGTTCTTC
>TRBJ1-2|.|TRBV7-8
CASSLAVASSGYTF
TGTGCCAGCAGCTTAGCGGTAGCTTCCTCGGGCTACACCTTC
>TRBJ2-1|.|TRBV15
CATSTQRSRSYNEQFF
TGTGCCACCAGCACACAGCGGTCGCGCTCCTACAATGAGCAGTTCTTC
>TRBJ1-4|.|TRBV4-1
CASSQVAVTGIGEKLFF
TGCGCCAGCAGCCAAGTCGCCGTGACAGGTATTGGAGAAAAACTGTTTTTT
>TRBJ2-3|.|TRBV19
CASTPLASPGDTQYF
TGTGCCAGTACCCCCCTGGCGTCTCCGGGAGATACGCAGTATTTT
>TRBJ2-1|TRBD2|TRBV6-5
CASNAPGLAAEEFF
TGTGCCAGCAACGCTCCCGGACTAGCCGCCGAGGAGTTCTTC
>TRBJ2-1|TRBD1|TRBV18
CASSPLGTGDNEQFF
TGTGCCAGCTCACCACTGGGGACAGGGGACAATGAGCAGTTCTTC
>TRBJ2-5|TRBD1|TRBV28
CASARDRVVETQYF
TGTGCCAGCGCCCGGGACAGGGTTGTCGAGACCCAGTACTTC
>TRBJ1-4|TRBD1|TRBV5-6
CASSLVGGEAKLFF
TGTGCCAGCAGCTTGGTAGGGGGCGAGGCAAAACTGTTTTTT
>TRBJ1-4|TRBD1|TRBV7-9
CASSSYRGINGEKLFF
TGTGCCAGCAGCTCCTACAGGGGGATTAATGGAGAAAAACTGTTTTTT
>TRBJ2-7|TRBD2|TRBV5-4
CASSSPGLPSYEQYF
TGTGCCAGCAGCTCACCGGGACTACCTTCCTACGAGCAGTACTTC
>TRBJ2-1|TRBD2|TRBV2
CASSGLANNSEQFF
TGTGCCAGCAGTGGACTAGCAAATAATAGTGAGCAGTTCTTC
>TRBJ2-1|TRBD2|TRBV28
CASKFPQAGETSEQFF
TGTGCCAGCAAGTTTCCCCAAGCGGGAGAGACCAGCGAGCAGTTCTTC
>TRBJ1-4|.|TRBV7-9
CASSPQGEKLFF
TGTGCCAGCAGCCCCCAGGGAGAAAAACTGTTTTTT
>TRBJ2-7|.|TRBV5-1
CASSPGDSYEQYF
TGCGCCAGCAGCCCGGGGGACAGCTACGAGCAGTACTTC
>TRBJ1-4|.|TRBV5-1
CASRPGTTNEKLFF
TGCGCCAGCAGACCGGGAACAACTAATGAAAAACTGTTTTTT
>TRBJ2-5|.|TRBV19
CASRGVGGPRETQYF
TGTGCCAGTAGGGGTGTAGGAGGGCCGCGGGAGACCCAGTACTTC
>TRBJ1-2|.|TRBV7-3
CASSSSPGMDYGYTF
TGTGCCAGCAGCTCCTCGCCAGGGATGGACTATGGCTACACCTTC
>TRBJ2-1|TRBD1|TRBV10-3
CAISEGAWTGYNEQFF
TGTGCCATCAGTGAAGGTGCCTGGACAGGGTACAATGAGCAGTTCTTC
>TRBJ2-3|TRBD1|TRBV29-1
CSVDRDYFNTQYF
TGCAGCGTCGACAGGGATTATTTCAATACGCAGTATTTT